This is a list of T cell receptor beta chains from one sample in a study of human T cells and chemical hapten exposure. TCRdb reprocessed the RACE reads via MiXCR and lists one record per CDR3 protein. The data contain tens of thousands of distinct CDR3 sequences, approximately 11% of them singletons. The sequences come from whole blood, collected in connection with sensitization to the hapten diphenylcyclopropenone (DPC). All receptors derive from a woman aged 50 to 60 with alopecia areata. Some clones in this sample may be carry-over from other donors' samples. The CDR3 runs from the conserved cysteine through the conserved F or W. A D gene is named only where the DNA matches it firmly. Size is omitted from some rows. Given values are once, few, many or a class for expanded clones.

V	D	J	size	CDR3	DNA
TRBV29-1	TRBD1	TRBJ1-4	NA	CSVVGQGASNEKLFF	TGCAGCGTTGTCGGACAGGGGGCGAGTAATGAAAAACTGTTTTTT
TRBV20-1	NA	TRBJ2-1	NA	CSASAGTNPYNEQFF	TGCAGTGCTAGCGCCGGGACCAACCCCTACAATGAGCAGTTCTTC
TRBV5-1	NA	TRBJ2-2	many	CASSTDWNPSGELFF	TGCGCCAGCAGTACGGACTGGAACCCATCAGGGGAGCTGTTTTTT
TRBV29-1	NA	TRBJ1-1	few	CSARRSQANTEAFF	TGCAGCGCCCGGCGATCCCAGGCAAACACTGAAGCTTTCTTT
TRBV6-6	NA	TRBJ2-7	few	CASSRGHSEQYF	TGTGCCAGCAGTCGCGGACATAGCGAGCAGTACTTC
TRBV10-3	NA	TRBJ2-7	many	CAISDRAGKNTYEQYF	TGTGCCATCAGTGATCGGGCAGGGAAAAATACCTACGAGCAGTACTTC
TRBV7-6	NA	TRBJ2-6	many	CASSLKSVRTRLSSGANVLTF	TGTGCCAGCAGCTTAAAATCGGTACGGACAAGATTATCCTCTGGGGCCAACGTCCTGACTTTC
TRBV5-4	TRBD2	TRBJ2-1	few	CASRITPQRGAGNEQFF	TGTGCCAGCAGAATTACCCCCCAGCGGGGGGCGGGCAATGAGCAGTTCTTC
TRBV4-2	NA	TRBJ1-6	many	CASSQPDRDGYNSPLHF	TGTGCCAGCAGCCAACCTGACCGGGACGGATATAATTCACCCCTCCACTTT
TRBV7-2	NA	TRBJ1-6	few	CASSLDRNSYNSPLHF	TGTGCCAGCAGCTTAGACCGCAACTCCTATAATTCACCCCTCCACTTT
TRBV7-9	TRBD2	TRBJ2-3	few	CASSTLVGRTSTDTQYF	TGTGCCAGCAGCACCCTTGTCGGGAGGACTAGCACAGATACGCAGTATTTT
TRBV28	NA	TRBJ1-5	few	CASSILTGQPQHF	TGTGCCAGCAGTATCTTAACCGGCCAGCCCCAGCATTTT
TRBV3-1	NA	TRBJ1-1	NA	CASSGRAHTEAFF	TGTGCCAGCAGCGGGCGGGCCCACACTGAAGCTTTCTTT
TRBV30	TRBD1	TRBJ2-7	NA	CAWTGTGMGEQYF	TGTGCCTGGACCGGGACAGGGATGGGCGAGCAGTACTTC
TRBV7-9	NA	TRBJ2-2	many	CASSNTGPLRTGELFF	TGTGCCAGCAGCAACACCGGGCCCCTCCGCACCGGGGAGCTGTTTTTT
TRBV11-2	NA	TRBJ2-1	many	CASGSSLGSYNEQFF	TGTGCCAGCGGCTCCTCGTTAGGTTCCTACAATGAGCAGTTCTTC
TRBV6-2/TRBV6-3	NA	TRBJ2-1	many	CASNPGGPNEQFF	TGTGCCTCTAATCCGGGGGGCCCCAATGAGCAGTTCTTC
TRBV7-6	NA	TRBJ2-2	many	CASSLGTLNTGELFF	TGTGCCAGCAGCTTAGGGACCCTGAACACCGGGGAGCTGTTTTTT
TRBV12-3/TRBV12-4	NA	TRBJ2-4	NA	CASSPRLAKNIQYF	TGTGCCAGCAGTCCGCGACTAGCCAAAAACATTCAGTACTTC
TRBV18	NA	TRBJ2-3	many	CASSPLPGREPDTQYF	TGTGCCAGCTCACCACTCCCCGGACGGGAGCCGGATACGCAGTATTTT
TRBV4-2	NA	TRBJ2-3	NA	CASSQDLFGENTDTQYF	TGTGCCAGCAGCCAAGATCTTTTCGGGGAGAACACAGATACGCAGTATTTT
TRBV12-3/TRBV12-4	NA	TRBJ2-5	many	CASSSQNTGLFQETQYF	TGTGCCAGCAGCTCACAAAACACGGGACTTTTCCAAGAGACCCAGTACTTC
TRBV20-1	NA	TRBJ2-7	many	CSARVRTNEQYF	TGCAGTGCTAGAGTACGGACGAACGAGCAGTACTTC
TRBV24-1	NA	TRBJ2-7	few	CATSEHWRGSRYEQYF	TGTGCCACCAGTGAACATTGGCGGGGCAGCCGCTACGAGCAGTACTTC
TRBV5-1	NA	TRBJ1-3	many	CASSLGSTSGNTIYF	TGCGCCAGCAGCTTGGGTTCCACCTCTGGAAACACCATATATTTT
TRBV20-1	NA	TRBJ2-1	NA	CSARDGTSRYNEQFF	TGCAGTGCTAGAGATGGGACCTCAAGATACAATGAGCAGTTCTTC
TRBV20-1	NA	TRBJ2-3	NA	CSARGPGSTDTQYF	TGCAGTGCTAGGGGGCCCGGAAGCACAGATACGCAGTATTTT
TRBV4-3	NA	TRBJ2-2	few	CASSQGTAPLGELFF	TGCGCCAGCAGCCAAGGGACAGCGCCGTTGGGGGAGCTGTTTTTT
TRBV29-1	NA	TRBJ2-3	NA	CSGRGTDTQYF	TGCAGCGGACGAGGGACAGATACGCAGTATTTT
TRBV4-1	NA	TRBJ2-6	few	CASSQPTATFSGANVLTF	TGCGCCAGCAGCCAGCCGACAGCTACCTTCTCTGGGGCCAACGTCCTGACTTTC
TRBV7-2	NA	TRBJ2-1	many	CASSSPGRKGEQFF	TGTGCCAGCAGCTCTCCAGGGCGCAAGGGTGAGCAGTTCTTC
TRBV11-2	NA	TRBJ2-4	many	CASSPQRGANIQYF	TGTGCCAGCAGCCCTCAGCGCGGCGCAAACATTCAGTACTTC
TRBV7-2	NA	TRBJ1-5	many	CASSLGLNSNQPQHF	TGTGCCAGCAGCTTAGGCCTAAATAGCAATCAGCCCCAGCATTTT
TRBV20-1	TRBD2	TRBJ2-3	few	CSAPLERGVSTDTQYF	TGCAGTGCCCCCCTGGAGCGGGGGGTCAGCACAGATACGCAGTATTTT
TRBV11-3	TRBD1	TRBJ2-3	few	CASSLTGRAQYF	TGTGCCAGCAGCTTGACAGGGCGTGCGCAGTATTTT
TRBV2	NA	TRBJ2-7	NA	CASTLQGPYEQYF	TGTGCCAGCACCCTACAGGGTCCCTACGAGCAGTACTTC
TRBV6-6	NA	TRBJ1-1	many	CASSYSGAEEAFF	TGTGCCAGCAGTTACTCCGGTGCAGAGGAAGCTTTCTTT
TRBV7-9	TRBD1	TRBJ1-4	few	CASSLTGTANEKLFF	TGTGCCAGCAGCCTTACCGGGACAGCGAATGAAAAACTGTTTTTT
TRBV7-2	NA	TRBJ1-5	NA	CARSLGGVGQPQHF	TGTGCCAGAAGCTTAGGTGGGGTGGGACAGCCCCAGCATTTT
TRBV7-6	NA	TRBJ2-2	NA	CASSLRARGTGEPFF	TGTGCCAGCAGCTTAAGGGCGAGGGGGACCGGGGAGCCGTTTTTT